The 25 T cell receptor beta chains below were found in one sample sequenced in a study of identifying expanded T cells in peripheral blood. Some clones are missing from TCRdb's copy, which holds only in-frame ones; the method was immunoSEQ multiplex PCR. There are about 91,000 clones in the sample; roughly 90% occur only once, and about 4.2% lies in the top ten. What was sequenced was blood. All receptors come from a person aged 18 to 69 in good health.

The chain recombines TRBV6-5 with TRBJ1-2, with 7 bases identical to TRBD1. Germline V gene data show CDR1 as MNHEY and CDR2 as SVGAGI. J lost 6 bases, V lost 6 bases, and 7 bases had no gene match. The CDR3 runs 13 residues. The CDR3 nucleotides are TGTGCCAGCAGCTTCGACAGGGAGGATGGCTACACCTTC. This encodes CASSFDREDGYTF.

This clone was counted a single time. The chain joins TRBV7-9 to TRBJ2-3, with D unclear. Trimming stripped 1 base from V and 3 bases from J, with 14 bases between. Germline assignment: CDR1 SEHNR and CDR2 FQNEAQ (reference sequence). The CDR3 is 16 amino acids. The CDR3 DNA follows: TGTGCCAGCAGCTTAGATCCGGGTTCCAGAACAGATACGCAGTATTTT. Its translation is CASSLDPGSRTDTQYF.

The chain recombines TRBV10-3 with TRBJ1-1, with 11 bases that match TRBD1. The germline V gene has CDR1 ENHRY and CDR2 SYGVKD. The CDR3 consists of 15 residues. V shed 5 bases and J 7 bases; nucleotides not matched to a gene: 9. In DNA, the CDR3 is TGTGCCATCAGTTTGGGGGGGACAGGGGGACTTGAAGCTTTCTTT. Protein sequence: CAISLGGTGGLEAFF.

V is TRBV30 and J is TRBJ1-1; D uncertain. Germline-derived CDR1 and CDR2 are GTSNPN and SVGIG (reference sequence). Trimming cost V 5 bases and J 1 base, with 5 bases left between them. This CDR3 contains 11 residues. CDR3 nucleotides: TGTGCCTGGGGGCAGAACACTGAAGCTTTCTTT. This sequence encodes CAWGQNTEAFF.

The rearrangement links TRBV5-4 to TRBJ1-1, with D maybe TRBD1 (5 bases). The V end lost 0 bases, the J end lost 3 bases, and 15 bases lay between the germline ends. The CDR3 is 16 amino acids. Germline CDR1 reads SGHNT; CDR2 reads YYREEE (reference sequence). The chain's CDR3 is CASSLGVGDQDTEAFF. In DNA form, the CDR3 reads TGTGCCAGCAGCTTGGGGGTTGGGGACCAGGACACTGAAGCTTTCTTT.

This CDR3 reads CASRGGDTQYF. CDR3 nucleotides: TGTGCCAGCCGGGGGGGGGATACGCAGTATTTT. The V call is TRBV6-5, the J call TRBJ2-3, with 8 bases matching TRBD2. The trim removed 8 bases at V and 6 bases at J, leaving 1 base unmatched. This CDR3 has 11 residues. From germline, CDR1 is MNHEY and CDR2 SVGAGI.

The chain couples TRBV7-2 to TRBJ2-7; D remains unclear. The CDR3 runs 15 residues. Trimming pared 6 bases from V and 2 bases from J, leaving 17 bases between. In germline, CDR1 is SGHTA, CDR2 FQGNSA. The CDR3 DNA sequence: TGTGCCAGCAGACTTAGCCGTAGGGCCACCTACGAGCAGTACTTC. Its translation: CASRLSRRATYEQYF.

This chain uses TRBV4-3 with TRBJ2-5, with 8 bases identical to TRBD1. The germline V gene has CDR1 LGHNA and CDR2 YSLEER. The V and J ends lost 0 bases and 4 bases, in that order; junction bases with no gene match: 1. The CDR3 totals 14 residues. CDR3 in amino acids: CASSQDTGGETQYF. DNA of the CDR3: TGCGCCAGCAGCCAAGATACAGGGGGAGAGACCCAGTACTTC.

Only one count was recorded for this clone. The chain combines TRBV6-6 with TRBJ2-5; 12 bases line up with TRBD2. V shed 2 bases and J 3 bases; nucleotides not matched to a gene: 4. This CDR3 comprises 16 residues. Germline-derived CDR1 and CDR2 are MNHNY and SVGAGI (reference sequence). In DNA, the CDR3 is TGTGCCAGCAGTTACACCGGACTAGCGGGGAAAGAGACCCAGTACTTC. This codes for CASSYTGLAGKETQYF.

This chain connects TRBV4-2 to TRBJ2-6; TRBD2 aligns across 13 bases. The germline CDR1 and CDR2 sequences are LGHNA and YNFKEQ. V trimming: 1 base; J trimming: 3 bases; junction bases outside the gene matches: 0. The CDR3 runs to 17 residues. The CDR3 reads CASSQGTSGGGANVLTF. For the CDR3, the DNA is TGTGCCAGCAGCCAAGGGACTAGCGGGGGTGGGGCCAACGTCCTGACTTTC.

J is TRBJ1-6 and V is TRBV14; D gene ambiguous. The V end was cut by 0 bases, the J end by 7 bases, with 13 bases between. CDR1 and CDR2 from the germline V gene are SGHDN and FVKESK. This CDR3 has 16 residues. The CDR3 region has the DNA TGTGCCAGCAGCCAAGATTGGGAACAGAGGAATTCACCCCTCCACTTT. It yields the protein CASSQDWEQRNSPLHF.

This chain connects TRBV7-9 to TRBJ2-3, with 8 bases fitting TRBD1. There are 15 residues in the CDR3. Looked up from germline, CDR1 is SEHNR and CDR2 is FQNEAQ (reference sequence). The V and J ends lost 3 bases and 5 bases, in that order; junction bases with no gene match: 7. The CDR3 spells CASSLTGDFIDTQYF. CDR3 nucleotides: TGTGCCAGCAGCTTGACAGGGGATTTCATAGATACGCAGTATTTT.

The rearrangement joins TRBV28 to TRBJ2-7; 7 nucleotides align to TRBD2. Germline loops: CDR1 MDHEN, CDR2 SYDVKM. J lost 11 bases, V lost 5 bases, and 6 bases had no gene match. The CDR3 runs to 11 residues. CDR3 DNA sequence: TGTGCCAGCAGTCCGCGGACTAGGAAGTACTTC. Translated, it gives CASSPRTRKYF.

This clone was observed once. This sequence joins TRBV5-6 and TRBJ2-7; 10 nucleotides align to TRBD2. CDR1 is SGHDT and CDR2 is YYEEEE in the germline V gene. The CDR3 runs 14 residues. Trimming at V came to 2 bases and at J to 6 bases, leaving 5 bases not matched to a gene. Written as DNA, the CDR3 is TGTGCCAGCAGCTTCGGGACTAGCGTCGGCGAGCAGTACTTC. Translated, it gives CASSFGTSVGEQYF.

A single count supports this clone. An end of the junction differs from the germline gene, which may be a read error. The V call is TRBV9, the J call TRBJ2-3; TRBD2 might be the D (7 bases). The CDR3 contains 14 residues. Germline CDR1 reads SGDLS; CDR2 reads YYNGEE. CDR3 DNA sequence: TGTGCCAGCAGGGCAGGGCGGGGGCCAGAGACGCAGTATTTT. Translating it yields CASRAGRGPETQYF.

The CDR3 bases are TGTGCCAGCAGCTTAGACGTTCACACCGGGGAGCTGTTTTTT. It is translated as CASSLDVHTGELFF. The rearrangement links TRBV7-9 to TRBJ2-2, with D hard to call. Germline CDR1 reads SEHNR; CDR2 reads FQNEAQ (reference sequence). CDR3 length: 14 residues. V was trimmed by 1 base and J by 3 bases, leaving 6 bases between them.

V gene TRBV29-1 combines with J gene TRBJ1-4; D perhaps matches TRBD1 (5 bases). Germline CDR1 SQVTM, CDR2 ANQGSEA. The CDR3 totals 13 residues. Trimming shortened V by 3 bases and J by 8 bases, and 13 bases separated the two germline ends. The CDR3 region has the DNA TGCAGCGTTGAGGGGGGGGGAGACGAAAAACTGTTTTTT. Its protein product is CSVEGGGDEKLFF.

The rearrangement joins TRBV29-1 to TRBJ2-1, with 7 positions matching TRBD1. Germline V gives CDR1 SQVTM, CDR2 ANQGSEA. The CDR3 length is 14 residues. The trim removed 3 bases at V and 4 bases at J, leaving 6 bases unmatched. In nucleotides, the CDR3 is TGCAGCGTTGACCAGACAGGGATGTACAATGAGCAGTTCTTC. It translates to CSVDQTGMYNEQFF.

The chain is built from TRBV9 and TRBJ2-3, with 10 positions matching TRBD1. Germline-derived CDR1 and CDR2 are SGDLS and YYNGEE. The V and J ends lost 0 bases and 0 bases, in that order; junction bases with no gene match: 16. The CDR3 is 21 amino acids. The CDR3 region is CASSVATMTPGQGTSTDTQYF. The DNA of the CDR3 is TGTGCCAGCAGCGTAGCTACTATGACGCCGGGACAGGGGACGAGCACAGATACGCAGTATTTT. Full variable domain (outside the CDR3, taken from reference TRBV9 and TRBJ2-3): DSGVTQTPKHLITATGQRVTLRCSPRSGDLSVYWYQQSLDQGLQFLIQYYNGEERAKGNILERFSAQQFPDLHSELNLSSLELGDSALYFCASSVATMTPGQGTSTDTQYFGPGTRLTVL.

Regarding this clone: An end of the junction does not agree with germline; a read error may underlie this. This chain connects TRBV6-6 to TRBJ2-1; no firm D call. This CDR3 has 16 amino acids. The germline V gene encodes CDR1 MNHNY and CDR2 SVGAGI (reference sequence). The chain's CDR3 is CASSYRTQASHNEQFF. CDR3 nucleotide sequence: TGTGCCAGCAGTTACCGGACCCAAGCCTCCCACAATGAGCAGTTCTTC.

In its sample, this clone was seen a few times. The chain combines TRBV18 with TRBJ2-1; 11 bases fit TRBD2. Germline CDR1 KGHSH, CDR2 LQKENI. Trimming cost V 6 bases and J 8 bases; bases outside gene matches: 9. CDR3 length: 15 residues. CDR3 region: CASSLSGGAGDEQFF. Written as DNA, the CDR3 is TGTGCCAGCTCGCTTAGCGGGGGGGCCGGGGATGAGCAGTTCTTC.

V and J are TRBV15 and TRBJ2-7, with D possibly matching TRBD2 (5 bases). This CDR3 is 16 amino acids long. Germline CDR1 is LNHNV and CDR2 is YYDKDF (reference sequence). Trimming shortened V by 0 bases and J by 3 bases, and 15 bases separated the two germline ends. In DNA form, the CDR3 reads TGTGCCACCAGCAGAGAACGGGTGAGGGTGAACTACGAGCAGTACTTC. Its translation: CATSRERVRVNYEQYF.

V is TRBV28 and J is TRBJ2-7, with TRBD2 matching 7 bases. The CDR3 extends over 15 amino acids. Germline CDR1 and CDR2: MDHEN and SYDVKM. Trimming at V came to 5 bases and at J to 4 bases, leaving 11 bases not matched to a gene. In nucleotides, the CDR3 is TGTGCCAGCAGTCCCCTCGCGGGGGTTTATTACGAGCAGTACTTC. Amino acids: CASSPLAGVYYEQYF.

The DNA of the CDR3 is TGTGCCAGTAGATCCCCCGGGACAGGGGTTTATGGCTACACCTTC. Residues: CASRSPGTGVYGYTF. This chain links TRBV19 with TRBJ1-2; 10 bases are a match to TRBD1. The length of the CDR3 is 15 residues. The junction had 9 bases not matched to a gene; V was cut back by 6 bases and J by 5 bases. Germline lookup yields CDR1 LNHDA and CDR2 SQIVND (reference sequence).

CDR3 coding DNA: TGTGCCAGCAGTGAAACCGGGACAGGGAACACCGGGGAGCTGTTTTTT. Protein sequence: CASSETGTGNTGELFF. The J gene is TRBJ2-2, the V gene TRBV28; 8 nucleotides align to TRBD1. The germline CDR1 and CDR2 sequences are MDHEN and SYDVKM. The CDR3 sequence is 16 residues long. J lost 1 base, V lost 5 bases, and 6 bases had no gene match. The full variable domain, rest sourced from reference TRBV28 and TRBJ2-2, is DVKVTQSSRYLVKRTGEKVFLECVQDMDHENMFWYRQDPGLGLRLIYFSYDVKMKEKGDIPEGYSVSREKKERFSLILESASTNQTSMYLCASSETGTGNTGELFFGEGSRLTVL.